A single TCR beta chain is shown here with its context. This record comes from a study of blood T cell repertoires in COVID-19. Study details: Italy, Spain and the United States were the sources of the convalescent and acute COVID-19 samples. Sources were T cells, B-cell-depleted T cells, or PBMCs; the material itself was cDNA or gDNA.

The authors' processing: The assay estimated nucleated cells by amplifying reference gene primers. Assay: immunoSEQ multiplex PCR; the TCRdb copy retains only in-frame clones and omits some. V and J calls and clone size are given by that table; D and trimming were obtained from the DNA. The sample shows about 250,000 clones, approximately 83% of them seen only once. The sequenced sample was peripheral blood. The clonotype originates from a human donor in a cohort sampled during active COVID-19.

The chain's CDR3 is CASSLEAGGWGEQYF. In DNA form, the CDR3 reads TGTGCCAGCAGCTTAGAGGCGGGAGGCTGGGGCGAGCAGTACTTC. The chain carries TRBV7-6 and TRBJ2-7, with 8 bases fitting TRBD2. The germline V gene encodes CDR1 SGHVS and CDR2 FNYEAQ. V lost 1 base, J lost 6 bases, and 8 bases stayed unmatched. This CDR3 has 15 residues.